This TCR beta chain stems from a study of blood T cell repertoires in COVID-19. Overall study: Sources were T cells, B-cell-depleted T cells, or PBMCs; the material itself was cDNA or gDNA.

Using immunoSEQ multiplex PCR, the repertoire was profiled, and TCRdb retains in-frame clones only, with some absent. The sample holds roughly 130,000 clones, about 89% seen once. The material sequenced was peripheral blood. The source is a woman aged 55-70 years with acute or convalescent COVID-19.

This CDR3 reads CASSPRRGSNQPQHF. CDR3 nucleotides: TGTGCCAGCAGCCCAAGGAGGGGAAGCAATCAGCCCCAGCATTTT. V usage is TRBV3-1 (or the pseudogene TRBV3-2) and J usage is TRBJ1-5, with a possible D match to TRBD1 (5 bases). The length of the CDR3 is 15 residues. The V end lost 4 bases, the J end lost 1 base, and 11 bases lay between the germline ends. Germline-derived CDR1 and CDR2 are LGHDT and YNNKEL (reference sequence).